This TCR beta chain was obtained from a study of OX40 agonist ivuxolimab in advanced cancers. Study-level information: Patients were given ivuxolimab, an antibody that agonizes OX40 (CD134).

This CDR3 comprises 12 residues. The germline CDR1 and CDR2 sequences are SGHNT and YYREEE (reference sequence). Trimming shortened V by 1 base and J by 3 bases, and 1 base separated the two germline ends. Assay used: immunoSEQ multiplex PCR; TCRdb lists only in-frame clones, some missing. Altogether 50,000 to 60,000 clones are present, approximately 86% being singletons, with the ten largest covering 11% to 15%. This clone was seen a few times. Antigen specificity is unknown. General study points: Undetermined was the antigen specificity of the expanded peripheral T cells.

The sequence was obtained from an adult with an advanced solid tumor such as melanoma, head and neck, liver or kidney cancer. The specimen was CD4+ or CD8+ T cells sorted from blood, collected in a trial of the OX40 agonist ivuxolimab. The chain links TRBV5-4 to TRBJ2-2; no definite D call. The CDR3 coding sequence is TGTGCCAGCAGCTTGTACACCGGGGAGCTGTTTTTT. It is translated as CASSLYTGELFF.